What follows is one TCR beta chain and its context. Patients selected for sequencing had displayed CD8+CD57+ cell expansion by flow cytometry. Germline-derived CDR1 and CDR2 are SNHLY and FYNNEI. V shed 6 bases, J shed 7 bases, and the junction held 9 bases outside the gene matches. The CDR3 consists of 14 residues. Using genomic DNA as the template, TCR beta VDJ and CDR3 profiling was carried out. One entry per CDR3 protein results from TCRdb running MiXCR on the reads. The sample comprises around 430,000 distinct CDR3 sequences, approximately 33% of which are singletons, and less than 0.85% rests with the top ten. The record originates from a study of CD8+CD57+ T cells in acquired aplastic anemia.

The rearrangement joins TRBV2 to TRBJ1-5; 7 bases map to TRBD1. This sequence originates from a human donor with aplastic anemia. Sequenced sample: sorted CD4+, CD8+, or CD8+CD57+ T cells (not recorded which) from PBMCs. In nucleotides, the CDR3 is TGTGCCAGCAGGGCGGGGGACAGTTGGCAGCCCCAGCATTTT. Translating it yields CASRAGDSWQPQHF.